A single T cell receptor beta chain is shown here with its context. Under the authors' procedure: Reference gene primer amplification in the assay estimated nucleated cell counts. The repertoire was sequenced with immunoSEQ multiplex PCR; TCRdb's copy has only in-frame clones and lacks some. V, J and clone size are taken as reported in that table, and D and trimming were inferred from the DNA itself. Found here are approximately 200,000 clones, around 86% of them singletons; the top ten hold roughly 2.9%. The data were obtained in a study of blood T cell repertoires in COVID-19. Study as a whole: Sample material is recorded as cDNA or gDNA derived from T cells, B-cell-depleted T cells, or PBMCs.

Input material: peripheral blood. The TCR was taken from a woman in her twenties or thirties with active or convalescent COVID-19.

The chain's CDR3 is CASSRVAGAKETQYF. For the CDR3, the DNA is TGTGCCAGCAGTAGGGTAGCGGGGGCCAAAGAGACCCAGTACTTC. The chain couples TRBV6-5 to TRBJ2-5; 9 bases fit TRBD2. The germline gives CDR1 MNHEY, CDR2 SVGAGI. J gave up 3 bases and V 5 bases, and 7 bases lay outside the gene matches. The CDR3 extends over 15 amino acids.